This TCR beta chain was identified in a study of T cells in Graves' hyperthyroidism and ophthalmopathy. This clonotype was counted at least ten times. Clinical symptoms, serum thyroxine and TRAb, thyroid ultrasound and orbital computed tomography were used for the diagnoses. The CDR3 runs 14 residues. Trimming removed 5 bases from V and 6 bases from J; junction bases left unmatched: 7. RNA transcripts provided the source from which TCR beta CDR3 regions were amplified. The primer set for the first-round RT-PCR of the TCR CDR3 was HTBI. TCRdb redid the calling of the multiplex PCR reads with MiXCR, one entry per CDR3 protein. The sample includes about 720,000 distinct CDR3 sequences, around 17% of them seen just once.

This receptor was identified in a man aged 18 to 29 with Graves' hyperthyroidism. The genes are TRBV12-3 or TRBV12-4 and TRBJ2-7; 10 bases line up with TRBD1. What was sequenced was blood. CDR3 in DNA: TGTGCCAGCAGTCCCGGGACAGGGGTGAGCGAGCAGTACTTC. Its protein is CASSPGTGVSEQYF.